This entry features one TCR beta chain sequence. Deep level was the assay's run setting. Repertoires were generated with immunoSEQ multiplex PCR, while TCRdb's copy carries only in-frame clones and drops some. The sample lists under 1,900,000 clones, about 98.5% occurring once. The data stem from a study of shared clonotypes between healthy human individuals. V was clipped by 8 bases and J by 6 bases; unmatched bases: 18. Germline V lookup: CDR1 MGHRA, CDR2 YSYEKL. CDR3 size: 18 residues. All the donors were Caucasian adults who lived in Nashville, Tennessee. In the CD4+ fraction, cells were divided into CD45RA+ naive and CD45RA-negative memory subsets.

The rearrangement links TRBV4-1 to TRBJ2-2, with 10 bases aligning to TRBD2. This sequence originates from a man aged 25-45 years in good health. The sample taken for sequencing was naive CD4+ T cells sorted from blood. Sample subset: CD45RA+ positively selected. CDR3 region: CASSYSGILAGESGELFF. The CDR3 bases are TGCGCCAGCTCCTACAGCGGTATTCTAGCGGGAGAATCCGGGGAGCTGTTTTTT.